One and the same sample provided the 27 T cell receptor beta chains below, sequenced in a study of T-cell memory formation after mild COVID-19. TCRdb used MiXCR to reprocess the 5' RACE reads, holding one entry per CDR3 protein. The profile shows about 430,000 distinct CDR3 sequences, roughly a quarter of them singletons. The sequencing sample was made of PBMCs or a T cell subset sorted from them (not recorded which). The receptors were gathered from an adult woman who had mild COVID-19 (a few samples of this study predate the infection). Cell type and time point are not known.

The J gene is TRBJ1-1, the V gene TRBV29-1; D is perhaps TRBD1 (6 bases). Looked up from germline, CDR1 is SQVTM and CDR2 is ANQGSEA. With 0 bases removed from V and 1 base from J, the gap between germline ends came to 12 bases. This CDR3 has 15 amino acids. As DNA, the CDR3 is TGCAGCGTTGAAGATTGGGGACACTCGAACACTGAAGCTTTCTTT. It specifies CSVEDWGHSNTEAFF.

This clonotype has a handful of counts. J is TRBJ2-7 and V is TRBV12-3 or TRBV12-4; TRBD2 is a possible D gene (6 bases). The V end was cut by 1 base, the J end by 1 base, with 8 bases between. CDR3 size: 14 residues. The CDR3: CASSLGLASYEQYF. The CDR3 DNA reads TGTGCCAGCAGTTTAGGGCTAGCGTCCTACGAGCAGTACTTC.

Only a few counts were recorded for this clonotype. This sequence joins TRBV5-1 and TRBJ2-1; TRBD2 agrees at 8 bases. The J segment lost 8 bases and the V segment lost 5 bases, leaving 12 bases of the junction unmatched. CDR1 and CDR2 (germline): SGHRS, YFSETQ. The CDR3 loop spans 15 amino acids. CDR3 protein: CASRRAGEGRHEQFF. For the CDR3, the DNA is TGCGCCAGCAGGAGAGCGGGGGAGGGCCGACATGAGCAGTTCTTC.

In its sample, this clonotype was seen a few times. The gene calls are TRBV9 and TRBJ1-2, with D possibly being TRBD1 (6 bases). The V gene's germline CDR1 is SGDLS and CDR2 YYNGEE. This CDR3 is 15 amino acids long. Trimming removed 0 bases from V and 4 bases from J, with 13 bases in between. Written as DNA, the CDR3 is TGTGCCAGCAGCGTAGCTTGGACAGCTATCTATGGCTACACCTTC. It translates to CASSVAWTAIYGYTF. Using reference TRBV9 and TRBJ1-2 for the parts outside the CDR3, the full variable domain is DSGVTQTPKHLITATGQRVTLRCSPRSGDLSVYWYQQSLDQGLQFLIQYYNGEERAKGNILERFSAQQFPDLHSELNLSSLELGDSALYFCASSVAWTAIYGYTFGSGTRLTVV.

This clonotype was counted between two and nine times. This rearrangement joins TRBV7-9 to TRBJ2-1; tentative D call: TRBD1 (6 bases). Germline CDR1 SEHNR, CDR2 FQNEAQ (reference sequence). Trimming stripped 5 bases from V and 8 bases from J, with 22 bases between. There are 16 residues in the CDR3. CDR3 sequence reads: CASSPTRGRTLDEQFF. CDR3 DNA sequence: TGTGCCAGCAGCCCCACCAGGGGCCGTACACTGGATGAGCAGTTCTTC.

The gene calls are TRBV3-1 and TRBJ2-7; TRBD1 agrees at 9 bases. V was pared by 3 bases and J by 2 bases, with 8 bases of the junction left unmatched. Per the germline V gene, CDR1 is LGHDT and CDR2 is YNNKEL (reference sequence). The CDR3 has 16 amino acids. The CDR3 spells CASSHLQGARTYEQYF. CDR3 bases: TGTGCCAGCAGCCACCTACAGGGGGCGAGGACCTACGAGCAGTACTTC.

Remarks on this clonotype: A much larger clone differs by one base, so this may be a read error. The V call is TRBV2, the J call TRBJ2-1; 8 positions agree with TRBD2. This CDR3 contains 12 residues. The V and J ends lost 6 bases and 6 bases, in that order; junction bases with no gene match: 1. The germline V gene has CDR1 SNHLY and CDR2 FYNNEI. CDR3 DNA sequence: TGTGCCAGCAGGGCGGGAGGCAATGAGCAGTTCTTC. This gives the protein CASRAGGNEQFF.

This chain connects TRBV9 to TRBJ2-3; D is possibly TRBD2 (6 bases). Trimming took off 8 bases at V and 0 bases at J, with 10 bases between the two ends. This CDR3 is built from 13 residues. CDR1 and CDR2 (germline): SGDLS, YYNGEE. DNA for the CDR3: TGTGCCAGTAGGGCGGGGAGCACAGATACGCAGTATTTT. Its protein product is CASRAGSTDTQYF.

This clonotype has more than one count but fewer than ten. V and J are TRBV7-9 and TRBJ2-4; D not certain. Deletions cut 1 base from V and 3 bases from J, with 13 bases between. CDR3 length equals 16 residues. CDR1 SEHNR and CDR2 FQNEAQ come from the germline V gene (reference sequence). The CDR3 DNA is TGTGCCAGCAGCTTAGTTGAGGCGCGATTCAAAAACATTCAGTACTTC. Amino acid sequence: CASSLVEARFKNIQYF.

The J gene is TRBJ2-7, the V gene TRBV10-3; 7 bases map to TRBD1. After removal of 0 bases from V and 3 bases from J, the junction contained 5 bases not matched to a gene. Germline CDR1 and CDR2: ENHRY and SYGVKD. The CDR3 runs 15 residues. In nucleotides, the CDR3 is TGTGCCATCAGTGAGTCACAGGGGTCCGTCTACGAGCAGTACTTC. Protein product: CAISESQGSVYEQYF.

The chain links TRBV7-9 to TRBJ2-5, with D maybe TRBD2 (5 bases). Trimming pared 3 bases from V and 5 bases from J, leaving 13 bases between. This CDR3 region has 14 residues. The germline V gene encodes CDR1 SEHNR and CDR2 FQNEAQ (reference sequence). The CDR3 nucleotides are TGTGCCAGCAGCTTCCATCCGGGGTGGGAGACCCAGTACTTC. The encoded protein is CASSFHPGWETQYF.

This CDR3 reads CASSLGQSINYGYTF. For the CDR3, the DNA is TGTGCCAGCAGCTTAGGCCAGTCGATAAACTATGGCTACACCTTC. The chain recombines TRBV7-2 with TRBJ1-2; no clear D gene. CDR1 SGHTA and CDR2 FQGNSA come from the germline V gene. V was trimmed by 1 base and J by 2 bases, leaving 11 bases between them. The CDR3 has 15 amino acids.

In nucleotides, the CDR3 is TGCAGCGTGGGGACACCATACGAGCAGTACTTC. Amino acid sequence: CSVGTPYEQYF. The V gene is TRBV29-1, the J gene TRBJ2-7; tentatively, D is TRBD1 (6 bases). V lost 6 bases to trimming and J lost 4 bases, with 10 bases between them. The germline CDR1 and CDR2 sequences are SQVTM and ANQGSEA. The CDR3 length is 11 residues.

The V call is TRBV12-3 or TRBV12-4, the J call TRBJ2-3, with TRBD2 matching 8 bases. The CDR3 runs 15 residues. With 4 bases clipped from V and 4 bases from J, the junction kept 7 bases outside the gene matches. CDR3 in amino acids: CASSSFGGASDTQYF. The CDR3 nucleotides are TGTGCCAGCAGTTCCTTCGGGGGGGCCTCAGATACGCAGTATTTT.

The rearrangement joins TRBV19 to TRBJ2-7; the match to TRBD2 covers 7 bases. The CDR3 totals 14 residues. V was clipped by 3 bases and J by 2 bases; unmatched bases: 4. Germline CDR1 LNHDA, CDR2 SQIVND (reference sequence). The CDR3 loop is CASSIAGVTYEQYF. In DNA, the CDR3 is TGTGCCAGTAGTATTGCGGGAGTCACCTACGAGCAGTACTTC.

This clonotype was found a few times. The CDR3 nucleotides read TGTGCCAGCAGCTTCGGGTCCGGCTACAATGAGCAGTTCTTC. This encodes CASSFGSGYNEQFF. V and J are TRBV7-9 and TRBJ2-1; D not certain. This CDR3 contains 14 residues. V lost 3 bases and J 3 bases, leaving 9 bases between the germline ends. Germline CDR1 reads SEHNR; CDR2 reads FQNEAQ (reference sequence). Complete variable domain (other parts from reference TRBV7-9 and TRBJ2-1): DTGVSQNPRHKITKRGQNVTFRCDPISEHNRLYWYRQTLGQGPEFLTYFQNEAQLEKSRLLSDRFSAERPKGSFSTLEIQRTEQGDSAMYLCASSFGSGYNEQFFGPGTRLTVL.

This sequence joins TRBV5-1 and TRBJ2-5; D unclear. Per the germline V gene, CDR1 is SGHRS and CDR2 is YFSETQ. The CDR3 is 14 residues long. Trimming took 0 bases from V and 5 from J, leaving 11 bases between them. CDR3 bases: TGCGCCAGCAGCTTGGTAAGCCCTCAGGAGACCCAGTACTTC. It translates to CASSLVSPQETQYF.

The V and J genes are TRBV7-2 and TRBJ2-6, with D uncertain. The germline CDR1 and CDR2 sequences are SGHTA and FQGNSA. V was trimmed by 2 bases and J by 0 bases, leaving 5 bases between them. CDR3 length equals 15 residues. CDR3 nucleotide sequence: TGTGCCAGCAGCTTAACGAGCTCTGGGGCCAACGTCCTGACTTTC. Its protein is CASSLTSSGANVLTF.

V gene TRBV2 combines with J gene TRBJ2-3; the D gene is possibly TRBD1 (5 bases). V lost 8 bases to trimming and J lost 3 bases, with 24 bases between them. The germline V gene has CDR1 SNHLY and CDR2 FYNNEI. This CDR3 comprises 17 residues. The CDR3, as DNA: TGTGCCAGCCGTGGGGCCGCGGTGAGCTTCGGGACAGATACGCAGTATTTT. As protein: CASRGAAVSFGTDTQYF.

The chain joins TRBV4-2 to TRBJ1-6, with TRBD1 matching 8 bases. CDR1 LGHNA and CDR2 YNFKEQ come from the germline V gene. The CDR3 sequence is 17 residues long. V gave up 0 bases and J gave up 6 bases; unmatched junction bases: 7. CDR3 protein: CASSQEPRGLINSPLHF. The CDR3 coding sequence is TGTGCCAGCAGCCAAGAACCCAGGGGGCTGATTAATTCACCCCTCCACTTT.

CDR3 DNA sequence: TGTGCCAGCAGCCAAAGGCCTAGCGGCAGTGAGCAGTTCTTC. Translated, it gives CASSQRPSGSEQFF. This rearrangement joins TRBV5-5 to TRBJ2-1; 7 bases are a match to TRBD2. There are 14 residues in the CDR3. V lost 4 bases, J lost 9 bases, and 10 bases stayed unmatched. Germline V gene sequence: CDR1 SGHKS, CDR2 YYEKEE (reference sequence).

This clonotype has more than one count but fewer than ten. V usage is TRBV27 and J usage is TRBJ2-7; 10 nucleotides match TRBD2. CDR1 is MNHEY and CDR2 is SMNVEV in the germline V gene (reference sequence). V lost 5 bases to trimming and J lost 5 bases; unmatched junction nucleotides: 6. There are 14 residues in the CDR3. The CDR3: CASSRSGRRDEQYF. The CDR3 nucleotides read TGTGCCAGCAGTCGTAGCGGGAGGCGAGACGAGCAGTACTTC.

This clonotype has more than one count but fewer than ten. The chain employs TRBV4-3 and TRBJ2-7; TRBD2 matches at 13 bases. The length of the CDR3 is 17 residues. With V trimmed by 0 bases and J by 2 bases, 4 bases remained unmatched. Germline CDR1 reads LGHNA; CDR2 reads YSLEER. The CDR3 loop reads CASSQDRTSGRAYEQYF. The CDR3 bases are TGCGCCAGCAGCCAAGATCGAACTAGCGGGAGGGCCTACGAGCAGTACTTC.

This clonotype has a handful of counts. The V gene is TRBV20-1, the J gene TRBJ2-3; the match to TRBD2 covers 13 bases. The J segment lost 8 bases and the V segment lost 1 base, leaving 12 bases of the junction unmatched. CDR3 size: 17 residues. The V gene's germline CDR1 is DFQATT and CDR2 SNEGSKA (reference sequence). The DNA for the CDR3 is TGCAGTGCTAGAGGGCCGGGACTAGCGGGAAAGGGTGGTACGCAGTATTTT. Residues: CSARGPGLAGKGGTQYF.

This clonotype showed up just once. The V gene is TRBV20-1, the J gene TRBJ2-1, with TRBD2 matching over 9 bases. The germline V gene has CDR1 DFQATT and CDR2 SNEGSKA (reference sequence). This CDR3 comprises 15 residues. With 1 base clipped from V and 8 bases from J, the junction kept 9 bases outside the gene matches. The CDR3 DNA is TGCAGTGCTAGAGTCGGCGGGAGGGCCTCCCATGAGCAGTTCTTC. This sequence encodes CSARVGGRASHEQFF.

The chain is built from TRBV7-8 and TRBJ2-1, with 7 bases that match TRBD2. The junction had 6 bases not matched to a gene; V was cut back by 3 bases and J by 10 bases. CDR1 is SGHVS and CDR2 is FQNEAQ in the germline V gene. This CDR3 has 13 residues. CDR3 DNA sequence: TGTGCCAGCAGCTTCACTAGCGTGAAAGAGCAGTTCTTC. Its protein product is CASSFTSVKEQFF.

The chain uses TRBV5-1 and TRBJ2-3; D unresolved. V lost 0 bases, J lost 0 bases, and 11 bases lay in between. Germline lookup yields CDR1 SGHRS and CDR2 YFSETQ. This CDR3 has 16 amino acids. CDR3 sequence reads: CASSLGLTVSTDTQYF. The CDR3 bases are TGCGCCAGCAGCTTGGGGCTGACGGTTAGCACAGATACGCAGTATTTT.